These T cell receptor beta chains were read from a single sample in a study of blood T cell repertoires in COVID-19. TCRdb keeps only in-frame clones here, not all; method: immunoSEQ multiplex PCR. This table holds about 250,000 clones, 85% found once. The sample was peripheral blood. The receptors shown here come from a man aged 45-65 years with active or convalescent COVID-19. Both conserved end residues are part of each CDR3. D genes are given only for firm matches. Some rows mark clone size as missing; the rest say once, few, many or name a class of expanded clone.

TRBV3-1/TRBV3-2	-	TRBJ1-2	-	TGTGCCAGCAGCCTAAGAATTCAGCGTTCTGGCTACACCTTC	CASSLRIQRSGYTF
TRBV10-3	-	TRBJ2-2	-	TGTGCCATCAGGAAAGCCTCCTCCGGGACTCAAACCGGGGAGCTGTTTTTT	CAIRKASSGTQTGELFF
TRBV7-2	-	TRBJ1-6	-	TGTGCCAGCAGCTTAGGCCAGGGAGGATACTCACCCCTCCACTTT	CASSLGQGGYSPLHF
TRBV4-1	-	TRBJ1-2	-	TGCGCCAGCAGCCAAGGGGCAGAAAGACCTCGGGGTTCGTATGGCTACACCTTC	CASSQGAERPRGSYGYTF
TRBV7-9	few	TRBJ2-1	TRBD2	TGTGCCAGCAGCTTAGGGCTAGCGGGAGATATGGTCAATGAGCAGTTCTTC	CASSLGLAGDMVNEQFF
TRBV30	-	TRBJ1-3	-	TGTGCCTGGAGTGTAGATTGGGTTAGCGAGAACACCATATATTTT	CAWSVDWVSENTIYF
TRBV21-1	-	TRBJ2-1	-	TGTGCCAGCAGCAAGGACAGGGGATTGGTATACAATGAGCAGTTCTTC	CASSKDRGLVYNEQFF
TRBV14	few	TRBJ1-4	-	TGTGCCAGCAGCCACCGTCGAGGGATCGGGAATGAAAAACTGTTTTTT	CASSHRRGIGNEKLFF
TRBV9	-	TRBJ1-2	-	TGTGCCAGCAGCTCCAACGGTGGTAACTATGGCTACACCTTC	CASSSNGGNYGYTF
TRBV7-9	-	TRBJ1-5	TRBD1	TGTGCCAGCAGCTTTGAGGGGGCCGGTGAGCCCCAGCATTTT	CASSFEGAGEPQHF
TRBV5-5	-	TRBJ1-1	-	TGTGCCAGCAGCTCGACACAAAACACTGAAGCTTTCTTT	CASSSTQNTEAFF
TRBV25-1	-	TRBJ1-2	TRBD1	TGTGCCAGCAGTGATAGAGGGACAGGGGATGGCTACACCTTC	CASSDRGTGDGYTF
TRBV5-1	-	TRBJ2-1	-	TGCGCCAGCAGCCCTCAGGGGCCCTCCTACAATGAGCAGTTCTTC	CASSPQGPSYNEQFF
TRBV20-1	-	TRBJ2-1	-	TGCAGTGTACGAGCGAACAATGAGCAGTTCTTC	CSVRANNEQFF
TRBV2	-	TRBJ2-5	-	TGTGCCAGCAGGAGACAGTTAAAAGAGACCCAGTACTTC	CASRRQLKETQYF
TRBV9	once	TRBJ2-5	-	TGTGCCAGCAGCGTAGGGGGCTGGGAGACCCAGTACTTC	CASSVGGWETQYF
TRBV14	-	TRBJ2-7	TRBD2	TGTGCCAGCAGCCAACCATCTAGCGGGAACGACGAGCAGTACTTC	CASSQPSSGNDEQYF
TRBV9	-	TRBJ1-2	TRBD1	TGTGCCAGCAGCGTTACGACAGGGCAGGGTGGCTACACCTTC	CASSVTTGQGGYTF
TRBV3-1/TRBV3-2	-	TRBJ2-7	TRBD2	TGTGCCAGCAGCCAATCCGGGACTAGGCGCGAGCAGTACTTC	CASSQSGTRREQYF
TRBV7-8	-	TRBJ2-3	TRBD2	TGTGCCAGCAGCCCTTCCGGGGGGGCTACGCAGTATTTT	CASSPSGGATQYF
TRBV29-1	-	TRBJ1-1	-	TGCAGCGTTGAAACCCCCGTTGAGGGCTGGGTAACTGAAGCTTTCTTT	CSVETPVEGWVTEAFF
TRBV5-1	-	TRBJ2-5	-	TGCGCCAGCAGCTTGGCGCCGGGGCAAGAGACCCAGTACTTC	CASSLAPGQETQYF
TRBV18	-	TRBJ1-6	-	TGTGCCAGCTCACCGCAACCTATAGGGAGTTCACCCCTCCACTTT	CASSPQPIGSSPLHF
TRBV9	-	TRBJ2-3	TRBD2	TGTGCCAGCAGCGTAGGGACTAGGGATACGCAGTATTTT	CASSVGTRDTQYF
TRBV25-1	-	TRBJ2-7	-	TGTGCCAGCAGTGGGGGTTCCGCAAGACAGAAGCCCTACGAGCAGTACTTC	CASSGGSARQKPYEQYF
TRBV3-1/TRBV3-2	-	TRBJ2-2	-	TGTGCCAGCAGCCAAGAGACGGGAGCAAACACCGGGGAGCTGTTTTTT	CASSQETGANTGELFF
TRBV5-1	-	TRBJ1-5	-	TGCGCCAGCAGCTTGGAGTCAGGGGATAATCAGCCCCAGCATTTT	CASSLESGDNQPQHF
TRBV19	-	TRBJ1-6	-	TGTGCCACCCAGCCGGGGGGCTGGCTGGGGTCACCCCTCCACTTT	CATQPGGWLGSPLHF